A selection of T cell receptor beta chains follows, all from one sample in a study of shared T cell receptors in the human thymus. Measured with immunoSEQ multiplex PCR; TCRdb has only the in-frame clones, and not every one. The data show 650,000 to 950,000 clones, approximately 83% seen once. These records were also assigned to another study, of human thymus T cells.

Material for sequencing was thymocytes. The receptors were gathered from a girl less than two years old with a congenital heart defect. The CDR3 runs from the conserved cysteine through the conserved F or W. A D gene is named only where the DNA matches it firmly. Clone size is given for some rows only: seen once, a few or many times, or a class if the clone is expanded.

v_gene,d_gene,abundance,j_gene,CDR3aa,CDR3nt
TRBV28,.,.,TRBJ1-2,CASKAQGGQANYGYTF,TGTGCCAGCAAGGCACAAGGAGGTCAAGCTAACTATGGCTACACCTTC
TRBV18,TRBD1,.,TRBJ1-1,CASLPPGGVQGANTEAFF,TGTGCCAGCTTACCACCTGGGGGGGTACAGGGGGCGAACACTGAAGCTTTCTTT
TRBV5-1,TRBD1,once,TRBJ1-6,CASCLDRGRHSPLHF,TGCGCCAGCTGCCTTGACAGGGGTAGGCATTCACCCCTCCACTTT
TRBV14,.,.,TRBJ2-5,CASSRTGETQYF,TGTGCCAGCAGCCGAACAGGGGAGACCCAGTACTTC
TRBV7-3,TRBD1,.,TRBJ1-2,CASSPDRSLYGYTF,TGTGCCAGCAGCCCGGACAGGTCGCTCTATGGCTACACCTTC
TRBV6-6,TRBD1,.,TRBJ1-1,CASSYGTGPTEAFF,TGTGCCAGCAGTTACGGGACAGGGCCCACTGAAGCTTTCTTT
TRBV5-6,.,.,TRBJ1-3,CASSNREREGHTIYF,TGTGCCAGCAGCAACAGGGAACGGGAAGGACACACCATATATTTT
TRBV4-3,.,.,TRBJ2-3,CASSHNQLYTDTQYF,TGCGCCAGCAGCCACAACCAACTATACACAGATACGCAGTATTTT
TRBV5-8,TRBD2,.,TRBJ2-3,CASSLVTSGGYTDTQYF,TGTGCCAGCAGCTTGGTTACTAGCGGGGGGTACACAGATACGCAGTATTTT
TRBV19,TRBD1,once,TRBJ1-2,CASKTGSSYGYTF,TGTGCCTCTAAGACAGGGTCCAGCTATGGCTACACCTTC
TRBV15,.,once,TRBJ1-3,CATSRGWGLMGNTIYF,TGTGCCACCAGCAGAGGGTGGGGGCTAATGGGAAACACCATATATTTT
TRBV7-2,.,.,TRBJ1-5,CASSLGAISNQPQHF,TGTGCCAGCAGCCTGGGGGCCATCAGCAATCAGCCCCAGCATTTT
TRBV13,.,.,TRBJ1-4,CASSLKLVAPGEKLFF,TGTGCCAGCAGCTTAAAGTTAGTAGCCCCAGGGGAAAAACTGTTTTTT
TRBV9,TRBD1,.,TRBJ1-5,CASSVLWDRVGNQPQHF,TGTGCCAGCAGCGTATTATGGGACAGGGTCGGGAATCAGCCCCAGCATTTT
TRBV29-1,.,.,TRBJ1-1,CSVEVGSREGGTEAFF,TGCAGCGTTGAAGTAGGGTCAAGGGAGGGGGGCACTGAAGCTTTCTTT
TRBV28,TRBD1,.,TRBJ2-7,CASSLRLRTGKPYEQYF,TGTGCCAGCAGTTTAAGGCTTAGGACAGGGAAACCCTACGAGCAGTACTTC
TRBV5-6,TRBD1,.,TRBJ1-2,CASSSAGTDYGYTF,TGTGCCAGCAGTAGTGCCGGGACAGACTATGGCTACACCTTC
TRBV7-9,.,once,TRBJ1-2,CASTPSNSGYTF,TGTGCCAGCACTCCAAGTAATAGTGGCTACACCTTC
TRBV27,.,.,TRBJ2-7,CASSLSATYSTKQYF,TGTGCCAGCAGTTTATCGGCTACCTACAGCACCAAGCAGTACTTC
TRBV9,.,.,TRBJ2-1,CASSVDRHNEQFF,TGTGCCAGCAGCGTAGACAGACACAATGAGCAGTTCTTC
TRBV7-9,.,.,TRBJ2-5,CASSSSVGRGETQYF,TGTGCCAGCAGCTCCTCCGTCGGCCGGGGAGAGACCCAGTACTTC
TRBV29-1,TRBD1,once,TRBJ1-5,CSATGTGNQPQHF,TGCAGCGCCACCGGGACAGGGAATCAGCCCCAGCATTTT
TRBV27,.,.,TRBJ1-4,CASSLSWPEKLFF,TGTGCCAGCAGTTTATCGTGGCCAGAAAAACTGTTTTTT
TRBV6-1,.,.,TRBJ1-1,CASSGGRGGTEAFF,TGTGCCAGCAGTGGGGGACGGGGGGGCACTGAAGCTTTCTTT
TRBV7-9,TRBD2,.,TRBJ2-3,CASSSLPGLAGGRDTQYF,TGTGCCAGCAGCTCCCTCCCGGGACTAGCGGGGGGACGGGATACGCAGTATTTT
TRBV7-6,.,.,TRBJ2-2,CASSFLLRTAGPGELFF,TGTGCCAGCAGCTTCCTCCTCAGGACCGCGGGGCCCGGGGAGCTGTTTTTT
TRBV7-2,TRBD2,.,TRBJ2-5,CASSREEGPYQETQYF,TGTGCCAGCAGCCGGGAGGAGGGGCCCTACCAAGAGACCCAGTACTTC
TRBV5-4,.,few,TRBJ2-7,CASSLHREVHEQYF,TGTGCCAGCAGCTTGCACAGGGAAGTCCACGAGCAGTACTTC
TRBV10-3,TRBD1,.,TRBJ2-7,CAISGQGHYEQYF,TGTGCCATCAGTGGACAGGGCCACTACGAGCAGTACTTC
TRBV28,TRBD1,.,TRBJ2-7,CASSRSQGQGLRQYF,TGTGCCAGCAGTCGTTCGCAGGGACAGGGCCTACGGCAGTACTTC
TRBV5-1,.,.,TRBJ2-1,CASSSGQGGNEQFF,TGCGCCAGCAGCTCCGGACAGGGAGGGAATGAGCAGTTCTTC
TRBV6-1,.,.,TRBJ1-2,CASSLPRYEFGYTF,TGTGCCAGCAGCCTGCCTAGGTACGAATTTGGCTACACCTTC
TRBV11-2,.,.,TRBJ1-2,CASSFDGDYGYTF,TGTGCCAGCAGCTTCGACGGGGACTATGGCTACACCTTC
TRBV7-2,.,.,TRBJ1-2,CASSLERLGTDYGYTF,TGTGCCAGCAGCTTAGAAAGGTTGGGGACTGACTATGGCTACACCTTC
TRBV2,TRBD1,.,TRBJ1-5,CASRTDRFGFSNQPQHF,TGTGCCAGCAGAACGGACAGGTTCGGATTTAGCAATCAGCCCCAGCATTTT
TRBV28,.,.,TRBJ1-4,CASSHSTVVATNEKLFF,TGTGCCAGCAGTCATTCTACGGTGGTTGCAACTAATGAAAAACTGTTTTTT
TRBV19,.,.,TRBJ2-5,CASSTLTYPSQETQYF,TGTGCCAGTTCGACTCTCACCTACCCATCCCAAGAGACCCAGTACTTC